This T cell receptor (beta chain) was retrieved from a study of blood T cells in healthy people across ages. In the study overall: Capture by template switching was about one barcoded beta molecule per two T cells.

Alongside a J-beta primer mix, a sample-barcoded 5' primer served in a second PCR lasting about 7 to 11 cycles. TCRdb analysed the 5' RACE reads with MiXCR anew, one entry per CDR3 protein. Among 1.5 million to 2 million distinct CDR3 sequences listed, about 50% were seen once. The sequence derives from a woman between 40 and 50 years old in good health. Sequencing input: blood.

CDR3 sequence: CASTLRGYGYTF. As DNA, the CDR3 is TGTGCCAGCACCTTAAGGGGATATGGCTACACCTTC. The rearrangement joins TRBV28 to TRBJ1-2, with D perhaps TRBD1 (5 bases). Trimming took 7 bases from V and 5 from J, leaving 11 bases between them. This CDR3 contains 12 residues. Looked up from germline, CDR1 is MDHEN and CDR2 is SYDVKM.